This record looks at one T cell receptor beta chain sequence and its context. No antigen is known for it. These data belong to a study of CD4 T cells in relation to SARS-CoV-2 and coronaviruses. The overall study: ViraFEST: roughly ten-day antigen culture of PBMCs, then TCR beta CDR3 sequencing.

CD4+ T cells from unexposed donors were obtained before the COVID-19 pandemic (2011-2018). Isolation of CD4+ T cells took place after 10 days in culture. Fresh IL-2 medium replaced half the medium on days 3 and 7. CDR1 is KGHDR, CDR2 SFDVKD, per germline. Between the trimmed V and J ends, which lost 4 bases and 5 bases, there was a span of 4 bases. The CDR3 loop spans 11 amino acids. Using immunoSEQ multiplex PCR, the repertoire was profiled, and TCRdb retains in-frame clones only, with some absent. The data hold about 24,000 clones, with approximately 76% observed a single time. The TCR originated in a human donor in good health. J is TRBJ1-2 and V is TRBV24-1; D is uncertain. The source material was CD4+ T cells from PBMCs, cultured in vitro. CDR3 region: CATSDRYGYTF. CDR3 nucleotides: TGTGCCACCAGTGACAGGTATGGCTACACCTTC.